The 10 T cell receptor beta chains below were found in one sample sequenced in a study of graft-versus-host responses after intestinal transplantation. Using immunoSEQ multiplex PCR, the repertoire was profiled, and TCRdb retains in-frame clones only, with some absent. The sample holds 15,000 to 20,000 clones, about 40% seen once. Specimen: alloreactive CD4+ T cells from a mixed lymphocyte reaction culture, collected before transplantation. Stated subset: CFSE-low proliferating T cells sorted from approximately 6-day pre-transplant mixed lymphocyte reaction (GvH or HvG direction). These receptors came from a human patient who was an organ donor for intestinal transplantation.

The sample holds one count of this clone. The V and J genes are TRBV6-9 and TRBJ2-7; 9 bases line up with TRBD1. Germline V gene data show CDR1 as MNHGY and CDR2 as SVAAGI. V lost 6 bases and J lost 3; bases outside the gene matches: 9. The CDR3 contains 15 residues. CDR3 DNA: TGTGCCAGCAGAATACTCGGGACAGGGTTCTACGAGCAGTACTTC. Amino acid sequence: CASRILGTGFYEQYF.

The chain recombines TRBV4-1 with TRBJ1-5, with D perhaps TRBD1 (5 bases). V gave up 1 base and J gave up 0 bases, with 16 bases separating them. CDR3 length: 18 residues. In germline, CDR1 is MGHRA, CDR2 YSYEKL. CDR3: CASSQGWDGINSNQPQHF. The CDR3 DNA follows: TGCGCCAGCAGCCAAGGATGGGACGGGATTAATAGCAATCAGCCCCAGCATTTT.

This chain connects TRBV6-5 to TRBJ2-5; the D gene could be TRBD1 or TRBD2 (5 bases each). The germline V gene encodes CDR1 MNHEY and CDR2 SVGAGI. This CDR3 contains 16 residues. The V gene lost 0 bases and the J gene lost 4 bases, with 15 bases spanning the gap. CDR3 DNA sequence: TGTGCCAGCAGTTACTCGAGCTATCCGGGGCCAGAGACCCAGTACTTC. It translates to CASSYSSYPGPETQYF.

V is TRBV6-1 and J is TRBJ2-7, with 9 positions matching TRBD1. The CDR3 loop spans 14 amino acids. Germline CDR1 is MNHNS and CDR2 is SASEGT. J was trimmed by 3 bases and V by 6 bases; bases with no gene match: 6. The CDR3 DNA sequence: TGTGCCAGCAGAAAGACAGGGGGGCTCTACGAGCAGTACTTC. It encodes CASRKTGGLYEQYF.

The rearrangement links TRBV18 to TRBJ1-1; unclear D gene. V lost 0 bases and J lost 4, with 9 bases in between. This CDR3 comprises 14 residues. CDR1 is KGHSH and CDR2 is LQKENI in the germline V gene. CDR3 sequence (DNA): TGTGCCAGCTCACCACCAGCGGGCGGCACTGAAGCTTTCTTT. It codes for CASSPPAGGTEAFF.

This chain links TRBV27 with TRBJ1-4, with D possibly being TRBD1 (5 bases). From germline, CDR1 is MNHEY and CDR2 SMNVEV (reference sequence). The CDR3 runs 14 residues. CDR3 in DNA: TGTCCGCTGAGCATGGGCAGGGTGGATGAAAAACTGTTTTTT. The encoded protein is CPLSMGRVDEKLFF.

The rearrangement joins TRBV18 to TRBJ1-1; D is unresolved. The V end lost 3 bases, the J end lost 0 bases, and 14 bases lay between the germline ends. Germline lookup yields CDR1 KGHSH and CDR2 LQKENI. The CDR3 loop spans 16 amino acids. The CDR3 DNA is TGTGCCAGCTCACCCGTACGGCGGACCATGAACACTGAAGCTTTCTTT. It encodes CASSPVRRTMNTEAFF.

In DNA form, the CDR3 reads TGTGCCAGCAGTGAGTCGGGGGAAAGGGGTGAAGCTTTCTTT. Encoded protein: CASSESGERGEAFF. The gene calls are TRBV2 and TRBJ1-1; TRBD1 might be the D (5 bases). The V gene lost 3 bases and the J gene lost 7 bases, with 15 bases spanning the gap. The CDR3 is 14 residues long. CDR1 is SNHLY and CDR2 is FYNNEI in the germline V gene.

Note on this clone: The junction departs from the called germline gene at one end, perhaps through a read error. The chain joins TRBV9 to TRBJ1-2; D is uncertain. The germline CDR1 and CDR2 sequences are SGDLS and YYNGEE. This CDR3 region has 14 residues. CDR3 nucleotides: TGTGCCAGCAGCGCACCGCCGCTTCGGAATGGCTATACCTTC. This gives the protein CASSAPPLRNGYTF.

This chain connects TRBV16 to TRBJ1-5, with TRBD1 matching 10 bases. V lost 6 bases, J lost 4 bases, and 6 bases stayed unmatched. CDR3 size: 15 residues. Germline V gene sequence: CDR1 KGHSY, CDR2 FQNENV. CDR3 loop: CASRLGTGVNQPQHF. CDR3 nucleotide sequence: TGTGCCAGCAGGCTGGGGACAGGGGTTAATCAGCCCCAGCATTTT.